This is a list of T cell receptor beta chains from one sample in a study of response to subunit inactivated influenza vaccine. TCRdb recomputed calls from the RT-PCR reads with MiXCR, one row per CDR3 protein. The data show some 520,000 distinct CDR3 sequences, 16% seen once. The source was CD4+ T cells sorted from PBMCs, collected roughly 24 months after vaccination. The receptor set was obtained from a man in his fifties or sixties who received an inactivated influenza vaccine. The CDR3 runs from the conserved cysteine through the conserved F or W. D genes are given only for firm matches. A clone size is listed for some rows: how often the clone was seen (once, few, many), or a class if it is expanded.

>TRBJ2-5|once|TRBV12-3/TRBV12-4|TRBD2
TGTGCCAGCAGTTTGCTCGGGGGGGAGGAAGAAGAGACCCAGTACTTC
CASSLLGGEEEETQYF
>TRBJ1-1|NA|TRBV4-3|TRBD1
TGCGCCAGCAGCCAAGAGGACAGGAGGAACACTGAAGCTTTCTTT
CASSQEDRRNTEAFF
>TRBJ1-5|many|TRBV7-2|NA
TGTGCCAGCAGCAAAGATAGCAATCAGCCCCAGCATTTT
CASSKDSNQPQHF
>TRBJ1-1|many|TRBV3-1|NA
TGTGCCAGCAGCCAAGATCAGGGGAACACTGAAGCTTTCTTT
CASSQDQGNTEAFF
>TRBJ2-2|few|TRBV5-1|TRBD1
TGCGCCAGCACCACAGGGGGCGGACTTACCGGGGAGCTGTTTTTT
CASTTGGGLTGELFF
>TRBJ2-7|many|TRBV20-1|TRBD2
TGCAGTGCTAACCCCCTCGGGGGGACCTACGAGCAGTACTTC
CSANPLGGTYEQYF
>TRBJ2-7|NA|TRBV20-1|NA
TGCAGTGCTAGAGGTGTCCATGAGGGCGAGCAGTACTTC
CSARGVHEGEQYF
>TRBJ2-7|NA|TRBV10-3|TRBD2
TGTGCCATCAGTGAGTCGAGGGTTAGCGGGGCCGAGCAGTACTTC
CAISESRVSGAEQYF
>TRBJ2-5|NA|TRBV21-1|NA
TGTGCCAGCAGCAAACATCCGGTCCAAGAGACCCAGTACTTC
CASSKHPVQETQYF
>TRBJ2-3|NA|TRBV29-1|NA
TGCAGCGTCCAGTGGGGAGCATTCGGGTATTTT
CSVQWGAFGYF
>TRBJ2-1|NA|TRBV5-6|NA
TGTGCCAGCAGCTTGTCAAGTAGGGGGGGGCCTAAGAATGAGCAGTTCTTC
CASSLSSRGGPKNEQFF
>TRBJ2-3|NA|TRBV20-1|TRBD2
TGCAGTGCTAGAGATATCCTAGCGGGGGGATGGGGCACAGATACGCAGTATTTT
CSARDILAGGWGTDTQYF
>TRBJ2-7|few|TRBV5-1|NA
TGCGCCAGCAGCTTGGGACAGGCCCATACCGACTACGAGCAGTACTTC
CASSLGQAHTDYEQYF
>TRBJ2-7|NA|TRBV4-3|NA
TGCGCCAGCAGCCAAGAATCCCTGGGGTCCTACGAGCAGTACTTC
CASSQESLGSYEQYF
>TRBJ2-2|few|TRBV2|TRBD2
TGTGCCAGCTCTTATGCTAGCGGGAGGTTTAACGGGGAGCTGTTTTTT
CASSYASGRFNGELFF
>TRBJ2-1|few|TRBV20-1|TRBD1
TGCAGTGCTAGAGATCCCACGGGACAGGGGCTGTTCTTC
CSARDPTGQGLFF
>TRBJ2-3|NA|TRBV12-3/TRBV12-4|TRBD2
TGTGCCAGCGCTGGGGAGGGACCCACAGATACGCAGTATTTT
CASAGEGPTDTQYF
>TRBJ2-5|few|TRBV5-1|NA
TGCGCCAGCAGCTTGATCTGGCCAGTACAACAAGAGACCCAGTACTTC
CASSLIWPVQQETQYF
>TRBJ1-4|many|TRBV5-1|TRBD1
TGTGCCAGCAGTTTGGGGACAGGTGAAAAACTGTTTTTT
CASSLGTGEKLFF
>TRBJ2-5|NA|TRBV2|TRBD2
TGTGCCAGCAGTGTCGTCTGGCGGGGGGACAAACAAGAGACCCAGTACTTC
CASSVVWRGDKQETQYF
>TRBJ2-7|NA|TRBV20-1|TRBD1
TGCAGTGGGGACAGGGTATTCTACGAGCAGTACTTC
CSGDRVFYEQYF
>TRBJ2-5|few|TRBV12-3/TRBV12-4|TRBD2
TGTGCCAGCAGTTTACTAGCGGCGAGGGAGACCCAGTACTTC
CASSLLAARETQYF
>TRBJ2-1|many|TRBV29-1|TRBD2
TGCAGCGTTGAAGCGCGGCGACTAGCGGGGGGGAATGAGCAGTTCTTC
CSVEARRLAGGNEQFF
>TRBJ2-6|few|TRBV2|NA
TGTGCCAGCAGTGGACGACGGAGCGAGTCTGGGGCCAACGTCCTGACTTTC
CASSGRRSESGANVLTF
>TRBJ2-1|few|TRBV29-1|NA
TGCAGCGGCGGCGGGGATTCCTACAATGAGCAGTTCTTC
CSGGGDSYNEQFF
>TRBJ2-7|many|TRBV12-3/TRBV12-4|NA
TGTGCCAGCAGCCCCGCAGGGGCCTACGAGCAGTACTTC
CASSPAGAYEQYF
>TRBJ2-3|many|TRBV5-1|NA
TGCGCCAGCAGCTTGGGGCAGGACACAGATACGCAGTATTTT
CASSLGQDTDTQYF
>TRBJ1-1|NA|TRBV7-2|NA
TGTGCCAGCAGCTTAAGACCGGACACTGAAGCTTTCTTT
CASSLRPDTEAFF
>TRBJ2-7|NA|TRBV7-8|TRBD1
TGTGCCAGCAGCGCACAGGGGGTCTACGAGCAGTACTTC
CASSAQGVYEQYF
>TRBJ2-6|NA|TRBV9|NA
TGTGCCAGCAGCGTAGCATCTAGGTGGCCCTTTGGGGCCAACGTCCTGACTTTC
CASSVASRWPFGANVLTF
>TRBJ2-6|NA|TRBV7-9|TRBD1
TGTGCCAGCAGCTTGAGGACAGGGTCGAACGGGGCCAACGTCCTGACTTTC
CASSLRTGSNGANVLTF
>TRBJ2-5|few|TRBV5-6|NA
TGTGCCACCGCGCTGGGATCAGAGACCCAGTACTTC
CATALGSETQYF
>TRBJ1-6|NA|TRBV7-8|NA
TGTGCCAGCAGCTTAGCGGGAGGACAGTCTAATTCACCCCTCCACTTT
CASSLAGGQSNSPLHF
>TRBJ2-1|NA|TRBV4-1|NA
TGCGCCAGCAGCCAAGATAAGAACTACAATGAGCAGTTCTTC
CASSQDKNYNEQFF
>TRBJ2-7|few|TRBV7-2|TRBD1
TGTGCCAGCAGCTTCGGACAGGGGATCGGGGAGCAGTACTTC
CASSFGQGIGEQYF
>TRBJ2-2|few|TRBV11-2|TRBD1
TGTGCCAGCAGCTTAGGGGCAGGGGGAACCGGGGAGCTGTTTTTT
CASSLGAGGTGELFF
>TRBJ2-5|few|TRBV10-2|NA
TGCGCCAGCAGTGTTGAGCAGGGGACACAAGAGACCCAGTACTTC
CASSVEQGTQETQYF
>TRBJ1-1|many|TRBV5-1|NA
TGCGCCAGCAGACTAGGATTTAACACTGAAGCTTTCTTT
CASRLGFNTEAFF
>TRBJ2-5|few|TRBV20-1|NA
TGCAGTGCTAGAGATTACGAGACCCAGTACTTC
CSARDYETQYF
>TRBJ2-7|many|TRBV5-1|NA
TGCGCCAGCGCCATGGACGTGGGACCCTCCTACGAGCAGTACTTC
CASAMDVGPSYEQYF